The 13 T cell receptor beta chains reported below all come from one sample, sequenced in a study of CD8 T cells in ankylosing spondylitis. MiXCR was run by TCRdb on the 5' RACE reads, yielding one entry per CDR3 protein. The table lists roughly 440,000 distinct CDR3 sequences, roughly a sixth of them singletons, with approximately 0.97% in the top ten. Their antigen targets remain unknown. Study results and caveats: Ankylosing spondylitis blood seemed to carry a telltale TCR beta motif made of several highly homologous variants.

The sequencing input was blood, either unsorted or a sorted T cell fraction (not recorded which). The source of these receptors is a male donor with ankylosing spondylitis.

This clonotype was detected only a few times. V and J are TRBV15 and TRBJ1-2; D unclear. Germline assignment: CDR1 LNHNV and CDR2 YYDKDF (reference sequence). Trimming cost V 0 bases and J 9 bases, with 14 bases left between them. The CDR3 covers 14 residues. For the CDR3, the DNA is TGTGCCACCAGCAGAGATTACGAGGGTATTAGCTACACCTTC. Protein product: CATSRDYEGISYTF.

The V and J genes are TRBV4-2 and TRBJ1-2; 9 bases match TRBD1. There are 15 residues in the CDR3. J lost 7 bases, V lost 1 base, and 7 bases had no gene match. Per germline, CDR1 LGHNA and CDR2 YNFKEQ. The CDR3 bases are TGTGCCAGCAGCCAAGCCCTAACAGGGGGCCTTGGCTACACCTTC. Amino acid sequence: CASSQALTGGLGYTF.

This clonotype was detected a few times. This chain joins TRBV11-2 and TRBJ2-3, with 14 bases that match TRBD2. Looked up from germline, CDR1 is SGHAT and CDR2 is FQNNGV. CDR3 size: 21 residues. Losses at the gene ends were 3 bases for V and 3 bases for J; bases not matched to a gene: 17. CDR3 protein: CASSFRMTSGRAKGGTDTQYF. The CDR3 bases are TGTGCCAGCAGCTTCCGAATGACTAGCGGGAGGGCCAAGGGGGGGACAGATACGCAGTATTTT.

This clonotype was seen only a few times. CDR3 loop: CASKGVRDEEARETQYF. The CDR3 nucleotides are TGCGCCAGCAAGGGTGTCCGGGACGAGGAAGCAAGAGAGACCCAGTACTTC. The chain has TRBV5-1 and TRBJ2-5; D may match TRBD1 or TRBD2 (5 bases each). Trimming pared 6 bases from V and 4 bases from J, leaving 25 bases between. Per germline, CDR1 SGHRS and CDR2 YFSETQ. This CDR3 is 17 amino acids long.

In this sample, this clonotype turned up a few times. This CDR3 reads CASSQPPGTSGYEQYF. CDR3 nucleotide sequence: TGTGCCAGCAGCCAACCCCCCGGGACTAGCGGTTACGAGCAGTACTTC. The rearrangement uses TRBV4-2 and TRBJ2-7; 11 positions agree with TRBD2. Trimming took 2 bases from V and 4 from J; bases not matched to a gene: 7. CDR3 length equals 16 residues. Germline lookup yields CDR1 LGHNA and CDR2 YNFKEQ.

This clonotype appeared a few times. The rearrangement uses TRBV6-2 or TRBV6-3 and TRBJ1-2; possibly TRBD1 for D (5 bases). The V gene's germline CDR1 is MNHEY and CDR2 SVGEGT. Trimming shortened V by 5 bases and J by 2 bases, and 18 bases separated the two germline ends. The CDR3 is 16 amino acids. The CDR3 DNA follows: TGTGCCAGCAGTCGAACGATCCAAGGGGTGAACTATGGCTACACCTTC. Its protein product is CASSRTIQGVNYGYTF.

This CDR3 reads CASSQDLEQYF. The DNA of the CDR3 is TGTGCCAGCAGCCAAGATCTCGAGCAGTACTTC. The chain couples TRBV3-1 to TRBJ2-7; D call uncertain. V was clipped by 0 bases and J by 6 bases, with 3 bases between them. Germline V CDR1 and CDR2: LGHDT, YNNKEL (reference sequence). This CDR3 region has 11 residues.

The J gene is TRBJ2-7, the V gene TRBV28, with 8 bases aligning to TRBD2. The germline V gene has CDR1 MDHEN and CDR2 SYDVKM. The CDR3 has 14 amino acids. V lost 2 bases, J lost 6 bases, and 6 bases stayed unmatched. The CDR3 nucleotides are TGTGCCAGCAGTTTAGCCGGGAGGGACTTCGAGCAGTACTTC. The encoded protein is CASSLAGRDFEQYF. The whole variable domain, filled in from reference TRBV28 and TRBJ2-7, reads DVKVTQSSRYLVKRTGEKVFLECVQDMDHENMFWYRQDPGLGLRLIYFSYDVKMKEKGDIPEGYSVSREKKERFSLILESASTNQTSMYLCASSLAGRDFEQYFGPGTRLTVT.

The sample holds a few counts of this clonotype. CDR3 residues: CASRIGGREETQYF. CDR3 coding DNA: TGTGCCAGCAGAATCGGGGGAAGGGAAGAGACCCAGTACTTC. The chain is built from TRBV5-5 and TRBJ2-5, with D perhaps matching TRBD2 (6 bases). The germline V gene has CDR1 SGHKS and CDR2 YYEKEE (reference sequence). This CDR3 is 14 amino acids long. Trimming removed 5 bases from V and 3 bases from J, with 14 bases in between. Variable domain in full (rest from reference TRBV5-5 and TRBJ2-5): DAGVTQSPTHLIKTRGQQVTLRCSPISGHKSVSWYQQVLGQGPQFIFQYYEKEERGRGNFPDRFSARQFPNYSSELNVNALLLGDSALYLCASRIGGREETQYFGPGTRLLVL.

In this sample, this clonotype turned up a few times. The chain has TRBV6-6 and TRBJ2-1; maybe TRBD1 (5 bases). Deletions cut 10 bases from V and 10 bases from J, with 17 bases between. The CDR3 totals 12 residues. Germline CDR1 and CDR2: MNHNY and SVGAGI (reference sequence). CDR3 nucleotide sequence: TGTGCCACCACCTTGTGGGGCGAGGAGCAGTTCTTC. Its protein product is CATTLWGEEQFF.

In this sample, this clonotype turned up a few times. This sequence joins TRBV6-2 or TRBV6-3 and TRBJ1-5; D not certain. Germline V gene lookup returns CDR1 MNHEY and CDR2 SVGEGT. This CDR3 has 16 amino acids. V was cut by 2 bases and J by 4 bases, with 15 bases left in between. Here the CDR3 reads CASSYGVSQPNQPQHF. The CDR3 DNA sequence: TGTGCCAGCAGTTACGGGGTGTCGCAGCCTAATCAGCCCCAGCATTTT.

This clonotype was counted between two and nine times. This chain uses TRBV6-1 with TRBJ1-3; D ambiguous. V lost 6 bases and J lost 0, with 9 bases in between. CDR3 length: 14 residues. The germline V gene has CDR1 MNHNS and CDR2 SASEGT. In nucleotides, the CDR3 is TGTGCCAGCAGCGAGTCGTTCTCTGGAAACACCATATATTTT. Protein sequence: CASSESFSGNTIYF.

The V gene is TRBV20-1, the J gene TRBJ2-1, with D possibly TRBD2 on 5 matching bases. The CDR3 covers 11 residues. Germline V CDR1 and CDR2: DFQATT, SNEGSKA (reference sequence). V dropped 6 bases and J dropped 9 bases, with 12 bases sitting between them. This CDR3 is CSADGEFEQFF. The DNA of the CDR3 is TGCAGTGCCGATGGGGAGTTTGAGCAGTTCTTC.